This T cell receptor beta chain was sequenced in a study of T-cell reconstitution after alpha-beta-depleted transplantation in children. A library of TCRbeta sequences, prepared with unique molecular identifiers, was generated. TCRdb redid the calling of the PCR reads with MiXCR, one entry per CDR3 protein. This sample has about 600,000 distinct CDR3 sequences, with about 23% found just once. The source material was PBMCs, mostly from graft donor cells, sampled 360 days after TCRalphabeta/CD19-depleted stem cell transplant. The sequence was collected from a boy younger than two who had a stem cell transplant for acute myeloid leukemia, so the T cells may come from the graft donor.

The CDR3: CASSLTPHPTGFKNEQFF. For the CDR3, the DNA is TGTGCCAGCAGCTTAACGCCGCATCCGACAGGGTTCAAGAATGAGCAGTTCTTC. This chain joins TRBV7-7 and TRBJ2-1; 7 bases agree with TRBD1. Germline assignment: CDR1 SSHAT and CDR2 FNYEAQ (reference sequence). Germline trimming cut 2 bases from V and 7 bases from J; bases unmatched to any gene: 17. The CDR3 spans 18 residues.